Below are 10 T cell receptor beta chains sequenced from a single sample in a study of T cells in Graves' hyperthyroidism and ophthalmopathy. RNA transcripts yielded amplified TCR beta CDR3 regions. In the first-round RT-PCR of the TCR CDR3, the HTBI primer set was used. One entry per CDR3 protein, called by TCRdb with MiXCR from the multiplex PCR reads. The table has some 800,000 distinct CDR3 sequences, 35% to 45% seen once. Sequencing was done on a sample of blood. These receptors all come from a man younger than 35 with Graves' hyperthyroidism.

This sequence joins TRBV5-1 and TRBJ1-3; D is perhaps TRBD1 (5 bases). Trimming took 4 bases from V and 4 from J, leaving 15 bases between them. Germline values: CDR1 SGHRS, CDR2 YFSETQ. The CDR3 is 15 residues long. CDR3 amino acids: CASSQEGRPGNTIYF. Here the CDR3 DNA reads TGCGCCAGCAGCCAAGAGGGACGGCCAGGAAACACCATATATTTT.

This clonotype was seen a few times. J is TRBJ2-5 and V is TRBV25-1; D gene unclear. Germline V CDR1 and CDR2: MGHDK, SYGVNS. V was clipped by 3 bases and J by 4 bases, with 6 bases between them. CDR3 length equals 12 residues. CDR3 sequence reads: CASSELLETQYF. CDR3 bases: TGTGCCAGCAGTGAGCTCCTAGAGACCCAGTACTTC. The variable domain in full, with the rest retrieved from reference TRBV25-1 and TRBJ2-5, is EADIYQTPRYLVIGTGKKITLECSQTMGHDKMYWYQQDPGMELHLIHYSYGVNSTEKGDLSSESTVSRIRTEHFPLTLESARPSHTSQYLCASSELLETQYFGPGTRLLVL.

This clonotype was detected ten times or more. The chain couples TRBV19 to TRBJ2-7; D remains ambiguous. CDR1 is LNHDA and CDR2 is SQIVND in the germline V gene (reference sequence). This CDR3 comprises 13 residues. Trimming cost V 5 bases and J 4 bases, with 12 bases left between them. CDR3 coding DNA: TGTGCCAGTAGTCCCCAGGACGGTTACGAGCAGTACTTC. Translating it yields CASSPQDGYEQYF.

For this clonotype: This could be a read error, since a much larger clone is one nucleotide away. CDR3 DNA sequence: TGTGCCAGTAGTATCAGCAGCACCGACAGTTTTGGCTACACCTTC. Translating it yields CASSISSTDSFGYTF. This sequence joins TRBV19 and TRBJ1-2, with D maybe TRBD1 (5 bases). The CDR3 spans 15 residues. V was trimmed by 3 bases and J by 7 bases, leaving 18 bases between them. Germline CDR1 LNHDA, CDR2 SQIVND (reference sequence).

The CDR3 sequence is CASSPTGSSTDTQYF. The CDR3 nucleotides read TGTGCCAGCAGCCCGACAGGGTCTAGCACAGATACGCAGTATTTT. The V gene is TRBV7-9, the J gene TRBJ2-3, with 7 nucleotides matching TRBD1. This CDR3 spans 15 amino acids. Germline V lookup: CDR1 SEHNR, CDR2 FQNEAQ (reference sequence). After removal of 5 bases from V and 0 bases from J, the junction contained 5 bases not matched to a gene. Based on the CDR3 plus reference TRBV7-9 and TRBJ2-3, the full variable domain is DTGVSQNPRHKITKRGQNVTFRCDPISEHNRLYWYRQTLGQGPEFLTYFQNEAQLEKSRLLSDRFSAERPKGSFSTLEIQRTEQGDSAMYLCASSPTGSSTDTQYFGPGTRLTVL.

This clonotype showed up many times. The CDR3 loop reads CASSLGYQANEKLFF. CDR3 nucleotide sequence: TGTGCCAGCAGCTTAGGGTACCAGGCTAATGAAAAACTGTTTTTT. The chain recombines TRBV7-9 with TRBJ1-4; the D is unclear. CDR1 and CDR2 (germline): SEHNR, FQNEAQ (reference sequence). V dropped 1 base and J dropped 3 bases, with 9 bases sitting between them. This CDR3 is 15 amino acids long.

CDR3 DNA: TGTGCCAGTAGTATCTTCGGGTATAGCAATCAGCCCCAGCATTTT. This translates into CASSIFGYSNQPQHF. V gene TRBV19 combines with J gene TRBJ1-5; D not resolved. The CDR3 totals 15 residues. CDR1 LNHDA and CDR2 SQIVND come from the germline V gene (reference sequence). V lost 3 bases and J lost 0, with 9 bases in between.

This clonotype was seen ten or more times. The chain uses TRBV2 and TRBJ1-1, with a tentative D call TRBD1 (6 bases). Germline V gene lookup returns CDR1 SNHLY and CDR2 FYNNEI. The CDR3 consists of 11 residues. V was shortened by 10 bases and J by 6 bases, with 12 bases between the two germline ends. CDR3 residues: CAIQQGPEAFF. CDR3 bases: TGTGCCATCCAACAGGGTCCTGAAGCTTTCTTT.

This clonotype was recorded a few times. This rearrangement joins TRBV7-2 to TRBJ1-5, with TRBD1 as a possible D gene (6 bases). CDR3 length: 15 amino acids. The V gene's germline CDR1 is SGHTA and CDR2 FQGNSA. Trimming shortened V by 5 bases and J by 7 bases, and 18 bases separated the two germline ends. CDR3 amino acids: CASSQDLGGGQPQHF. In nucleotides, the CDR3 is TGTGCCAGCAGCCAAGATCTGGGGGGCGGGCAGCCCCAGCATTTT. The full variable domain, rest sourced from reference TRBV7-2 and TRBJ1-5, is GAGVSQSPSNKVTEKGKDVELRCDPISGHTALYWYRQSLGQGLEFLIYFQGNSAPDKSGLPSDRFSAERTGGSVSTLTIQRTQQEDSAVYLCASSQDLGGGQPQHFGDGTRLSIL.

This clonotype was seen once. The CDR3 protein is CASSSVADRGAEAFF. In DNA form, the CDR3 reads TGTGCCAGCAGCTCAGTCGCGGACAGGGGCGCTGAAGCTTTCTTT. J is TRBJ1-1 and V is TRBV7-2, with TRBD1 matching 9 bases. The CDR3 is 15 amino acids. The trim removed 4 bases at V and 6 bases at J, leaving 9 bases unmatched. Germline loops: CDR1 SGHTA, CDR2 FQGNSA.